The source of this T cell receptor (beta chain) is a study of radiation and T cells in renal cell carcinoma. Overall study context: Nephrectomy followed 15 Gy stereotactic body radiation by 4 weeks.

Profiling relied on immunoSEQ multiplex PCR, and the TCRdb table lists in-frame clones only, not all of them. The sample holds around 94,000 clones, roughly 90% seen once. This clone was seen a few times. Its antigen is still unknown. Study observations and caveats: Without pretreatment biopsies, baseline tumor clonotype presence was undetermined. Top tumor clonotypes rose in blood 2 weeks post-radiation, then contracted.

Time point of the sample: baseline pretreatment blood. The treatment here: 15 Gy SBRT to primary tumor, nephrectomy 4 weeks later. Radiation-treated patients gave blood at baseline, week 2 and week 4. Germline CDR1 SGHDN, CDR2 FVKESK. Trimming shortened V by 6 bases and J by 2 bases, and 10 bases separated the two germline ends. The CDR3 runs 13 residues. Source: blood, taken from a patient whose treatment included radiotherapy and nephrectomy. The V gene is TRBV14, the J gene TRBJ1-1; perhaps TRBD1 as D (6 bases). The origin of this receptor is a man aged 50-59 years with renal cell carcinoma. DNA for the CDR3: TGTGCCAGCAGTCAGGGGTCAAACACTGAAGCTTTCTTT. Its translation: CASSQGSNTEAFF.